Below, one T cell receptor (beta chain) is given with its context. This sample is drawn from a study of shared T cell receptors in the human thymus. Libraries were prepared by immunoSEQ multiplex PCR; TCRdb keeps only in-frame clonotypes and omits some of them. The table has roughly 710,000 clones, approximately 85% seen once. The V end lost 4 bases, the J end lost 4 bases, and 20 bases lay between the germline ends. The CDR3 consists of 16 residues. In germline, CDR1 is SGHRS, CDR2 YFSETQ. The same sample was also studied in work on human thymus T cells.

The TCR sequence derives from a girl under three years old with a congenital heart defect. Material for sequencing was thymocytes. The chain recombines TRBV5-1 with TRBJ1-2; the D gene is possibly TRBD1 (5 bases). This CDR3 reads CASSHGGPGIRYGYTF. The CDR3 DNA reads as TGCGCCAGCAGCCACGGCGGACCAGGGATTCGCTATGGCTACACCTTC.